This T cell receptor (beta chain) was recorded in a study of blood T cells in healthy people across ages. V shed 1 base and J shed 3 bases, with 7 bases lying between them. The CDR3 consists of 14 residues. Per the germline V gene, CDR1 is SEHNR and CDR2 is FQNEAQ (reference sequence). Each donor supplied approximately 10 milliliters of peripheral blood. Total RNA amounts of at least 5 micrograms were extracted per sample. Primed by a sample-barcoded 5' primer and a J-beta primer mix, a second PCR proceeded for about 6 to 12 cycles. Each sample provided no less than 2.5 million CDR3-containing paired-end reads. MiXCR, run by TCRdb on the 5' RACE reads, gives a single entry per CDR3 protein. The data contain roughly 730,000 distinct CDR3 sequences, around 50% of them singletons.

The rearrangement uses TRBV7-9 and TRBJ2-1; the D is unclear. The sample was blood. This TCR came from a man aged 35-49 years in good health. The CDR3 loop reads CASSLDGFYNEQFF. CDR3 coding DNA: TGTGCCAGCAGCTTAGATGGCTTCTACAATGAGCAGTTCTTC.